The 17 T cell receptor beta chains reported below all come from one sample, sequenced in a study of OX40 agonist ivuxolimab in advanced cancers. Clones were read by immunoSEQ multiplex PCR, and TCRdb kept only the in-frame ones, dropping some. The sample records more than 45,000 clones, roughly 88% being singletons. Sequenced material: CD4+ or CD8+ T cells sorted from blood, taken in a trial of the OX40 agonist ivuxolimab. The receptors shown here come from an adult with an advanced solid tumor such as melanoma, head and neck, liver or kidney cancer.

In its sample, this clone ranks as medium-sized. The chain is built from TRBV7-9 and TRBJ1-3, with 9 bases that match TRBD1. The CDR3 sequence is 15 residues long. Germline assignment: CDR1 SEHNR and CDR2 FQNEAQ (reference sequence). After removal of 6 bases from V and 1 base from J, the junction contained 4 bases not matched to a gene. CDR3 residues: CASRPTGGSGNTIYF. In nucleotides, the CDR3 is TGTGCCAGCAGACCGACAGGGGGTTCTGGAAACACCATATATTTT.

This chain connects TRBV4-2 to TRBJ2-2, with TRBD2 as a possible D gene (6 bases). This CDR3 is 18 amino acids long. Germline V CDR1 and CDR2: LGHNA, YNFKEQ. V shed 2 bases and J shed 1 base, with 17 bases lying between them. DNA for the CDR3: TGTGCCAGCAGCCAACCGTCAGGCGGGGCTGGGAACACCGGGGAGCTGTTTTTT. Protein: CASSQPSGGAGNTGELFF.

The chain links TRBV6-7 to TRBJ1-1, with D maybe TRBD1 (6 bases). TRBV6-7 is an open reading frame whose function is uncertain. The CDR3 is made up of 14 amino acids. Between the trimmed V and J ends, which lost 8 bases and 4 bases, there was a span of 17 bases. The chain's CDR3 is CASRSQGNITEAFF. The CDR3 bases are TGTGCCAGCCGATCACAGGGTAATATCACTGAAGCTTTCTTT.

The rearrangement links TRBV7-8 to TRBJ1-3; D might be TRBD1 (5 bases). Germline V gene data show CDR1 as SGHVS and CDR2 as FQNEAQ. The CDR3 contains 15 residues. Trimming removed 8 bases at V and 4 bases at J, with 18 bases between. In DNA, the CDR3 is TGTGCCAGCGGCCGGAGGGGCAGAGGAGGAAACACCATATATTTT. Its translation: CASGRRGRGGNTIYF.

The chain recombines TRBV7-2 with TRBJ2-4; TRBD1 is a possible D gene (5 bases). The V gene's germline CDR1 is SGHTA and CDR2 FQGNSA. Trimming stripped 1 base from V and 4 bases from J, with 8 bases between. This CDR3 spans 14 amino acids. The CDR3 is CASSLDTGKNIQYF. For the CDR3, the DNA is TGTGCCAGCAGCTTAGATACAGGAAAAAACATTCAGTACTTC.

This chain joins TRBV9 and TRBJ2-2; D is perhaps TRBD2 (6 bases). The CDR3 extends over 17 amino acids. Germline assignment: CDR1 SGDLS and CDR2 YYNGEE. V gave up 4 bases and J gave up 2 bases, with 18 bases separating them. CDR3 bases: TGTGCCAGCAGCCCCTTTCAGGCAGCGGGCAACACCGGGGAGCTGTTTTTT. This encodes CASSPFQAAGNTGELFF.

The chain has TRBV7-3 and TRBJ1-1; tentative D call: TRBD1 (6 bases). V shed 0 bases and J shed 10 bases, with 15 bases lying between them. The CDR3 spans 14 residues. CDR1 is SGHTA, CDR2 FQGTGA, per germline. CDR3 in DNA: TGTGCCAGCAGCTTAACCCGGGACACGGGTCGAGCTTTCTTT. Encoded protein: CASSLTRDTGRAFF.

The V and J genes are TRBV5-1 and TRBJ2-7, with a weak D call TRBD2 (5 bases). The CDR3 has 17 amino acids. Germline-derived CDR1 and CDR2 are SGHRS and YFSETQ. V was pared by 0 bases and J by 3 bases, with 19 bases between. DNA of the CDR3: TGCGCCAGCAGCTTGGTCGTGGGGAGTCAAGGCCTCTACGAGCAGTACTTC. Its translation: CASSLVVGSQGLYEQYF.

The V and J genes are TRBV19 and TRBJ1-3; no firm D call. The germline gives CDR1 LNHDA, CDR2 SQIVND (reference sequence). Trimming shortened V by 6 bases and J by 3 bases, and 6 bases separated the two germline ends. This CDR3 is 12 amino acids long. The CDR3 region has the DNA TGTGCCAGTAGGGCGGATGGAAACACCATATATTTT. It specifies CASRADGNTIYF.

The chain has TRBV19 and TRBJ2-3; D possibly matches TRBD1 or TRBD2 (6 bases each). From germline, CDR1 is LNHDA and CDR2 SQIVND (reference sequence). The V end was cut by 9 bases, the J end by 2 bases, with 21 bases between. The CDR3 is made up of 16 amino acids. The CDR3 region has the DNA TGTGCCAGCCGAAATCACCCGGGGGCCTTCACAGATACGCAGTATTTT. Translating gives CASRNHPGAFTDTQYF.

V usage is TRBV5-1 and J usage is TRBJ2-5; 7 nucleotides line up with TRBD2. CDR1 is SGHRS and CDR2 is YFSETQ in the germline V gene. V was pared by 3 bases and J by 5 bases, with 7 bases of the junction left unmatched. This CDR3 spans 14 amino acids. Written as DNA, the CDR3 is TGCGCCAGCAGCTGGACGGGGGGAAGTGAGACCCAGTACTTC. Residues: CASSWTGGSETQYF.

V is TRBV5-1 and J is TRBJ1-2; a weak D match, TRBD1 (5 bases). The CDR3 is 14 residues long. V was clipped by 3 bases and J by 3 bases, with 12 bases between them. Germline V gene data show CDR1 as SGHRS and CDR2 as YFSETQ. The CDR3 region is CASSWAGGDYGYTF. The CDR3 coding sequence is TGCGCCAGCAGCTGGGCCGGGGGGGACTATGGCTACACCTTC.

Only a few counts were recorded for this clone. The V and J genes are TRBV9 and TRBJ1-1; perhaps TRBD1 as D (5 bases). The CDR3 has 14 residues. The V and J ends lost 2 bases and 1 base respectively, with 9 bases between them. Germline lookup yields CDR1 SGDLS and CDR2 YYNGEE. The DNA of the CDR3 is TGTGCCAGCAGCGTGGGACCCTGGAACACTGAAGCTTTCTTT. This encodes CASSVGPWNTEAFF.

CDR3 loop: CASSLGSRAHEQYF. CDR3 nucleotides: TGCGCCAGCAGCTTGGGTAGCAGGGCCCACGAGCAGTACTTC. The genes are TRBV5-1 and TRBJ2-7; D is possibly TRBD1 (5 bases). Deletions cut 0 bases from V and 5 bases from J, with 12 bases between. The CDR3 sequence is 14 residues long. Germline CDR1 is SGHRS and CDR2 is YFSETQ.

V is TRBV2 and J is TRBJ1-3; 9 bases agree with TRBD1. CDR1 and CDR2 (germline): SNHLY, FYNNEI. V lost 4 bases and J lost 2; bases outside the gene matches: 3. The CDR3 totals 15 residues. For the CDR3, the DNA is TGTGCCAGCAGTGCGGGACAGGGAGCTGGAAACACCATATATTTT. It translates to CASSAGQGAGNTIYF.

The chain has TRBV4-2 and TRBJ2-5, with 7 nucleotides matching TRBD2. V lost 4 bases, J lost 5 bases, and 10 bases stayed unmatched. The CDR3 is 15 residues long. CDR1 LGHNA and CDR2 YNFKEQ come from the germline V gene. The CDR3 is CASSPSGGSGETQYF. In DNA form, the CDR3 reads TGTGCCAGCAGCCCATCGGGGGGAAGCGGGGAGACCCAGTACTTC.

The chain couples TRBV14 to TRBJ2-1; the match to TRBD2 covers 10 bases. Germline V gives CDR1 SGHDN, CDR2 FVKESK. This CDR3 contains 17 residues. The J segment lost 5 bases and the V segment lost 4 bases, leaving 11 bases of the junction unmatched. CDR3 in amino acids: CASSLQPRTSGDNEQFF. CDR3 DNA: TGTGCCAGCAGCCTCCAACCCCGGACTAGCGGTGACAATGAGCAGTTCTTC.